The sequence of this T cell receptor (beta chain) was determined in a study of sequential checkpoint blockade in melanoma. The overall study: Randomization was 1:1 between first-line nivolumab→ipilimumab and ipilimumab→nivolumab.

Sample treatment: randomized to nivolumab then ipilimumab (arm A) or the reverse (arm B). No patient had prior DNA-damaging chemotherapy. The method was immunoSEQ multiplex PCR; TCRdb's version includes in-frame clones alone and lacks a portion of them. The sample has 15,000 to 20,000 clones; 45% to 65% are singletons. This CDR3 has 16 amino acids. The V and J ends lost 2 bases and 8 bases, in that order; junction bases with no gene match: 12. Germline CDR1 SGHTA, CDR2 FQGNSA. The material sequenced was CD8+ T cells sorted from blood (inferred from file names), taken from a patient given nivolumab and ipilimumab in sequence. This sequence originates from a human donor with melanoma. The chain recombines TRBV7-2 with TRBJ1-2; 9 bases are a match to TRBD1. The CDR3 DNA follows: TGTGCCAGCAGCTTACGTCTTCCGGGACAGGGAGGGGGCTACACCTTC. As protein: CASSLRLPGQGGGYTF.